This T cell receptor (beta chain) was sequenced during a study of shared clonotypes between healthy human individuals (dated by TCRdb to about 2020). At the level of the whole study: The cohort included three men and two women between 18 and 49 years of age. To estimate repertoire size and how much clonotypes are shared between individuals, the study performed deep sequencing of blood TCR repertoires from about five healthy adults. For each donor, CD4 naive and CD4 memory were each given three plates, CD8 naive was given two plates, and CD8 memory was given one plate. Leukapheresis yielded between about 0.9 and 8.9 billion PBMCs per donor. To increase sequencing depth and limit assay-specific biases, TCR repertoire library preparation and sequencing were carried out by different laboratories using diverse techniques.

Using the deep immunoSEQ assay, multiplex PCR amplified TCR CDR3 regions from genomic DNA. Genomic DNA extracted from each cell subset was distributed evenly over all wells of several immunoSEQ 96-well plates, and each plate served as one replicate. Each replicate PCR for sorted subsets received about 200 ng genomic DNA, equal to about 30,000 T cell genomes. Purified libraries were measured with a Qubit 3.0 fluorometer, size-checked on a Bioanalyzer 2100, and measured again with the KAPA Library Quantification kit. Every immunoSEQ 96-well plate was sequenced on a dedicated single-read 150-cycle Illumina NextSeq 550 flow cell. Per the source publication's procedure: Because only junctional sequences without quality scores were contained in the immunoSEQ output, filtering matching that applied to full-length reads could not be performed. To assign V/J genes and CDR3, sequences were annotated using PyIR, a Python wrapper for IgBLAST v1.9, with IMGT germline references. Reads were filtered out if the reads had weak V/J assignments (E-value above 1e-6), no CDR3, stop codons, out-of-frame junctions, or ambiguous translated residues. V3J clonotypes were defined as sequences sharing an identical inferred V gene, J gene, and CDR3 amino acid sequence. To compute the percentage overlap between repertoires, the number of shared unique clonotypes was divided by the size of the smaller repertoire. Three approaches were used to assess repertoire richness: RTK rarefaction, the Chao1 estimator, and Recon v2.1 estimates of unobserved clonotypes. For all TCRbeta clonotypes obtained by the gDNA method from several donors, generation probabilities were computed with OLGA. The clones in this table, taken by TCRdb from immuneACCESS, are in-frame only. Not every clone is retained; where verified, under half of the shortfall comes from an unresolved V gene, and the cause of the rest is unknown. For V, J and clone size, that table is used; D and trimming come from the DNA. The sample includes more than 2 million clones, with nearly 97% observed a single time. The top ten clonotypes cover approximately 0.13% of the sample.

Based on the germline V gene, the CDR1 and CDR2 sequences are SGHRS and YFSETQ. The CDR3 measures 15 amino acids from cysteine to phenylalanine. Of all the DNA, just the CDR3 is kept, 45 bases in frame from base 1. V trim: 5 bases; J trim: 2 bases; unmatched bases: 6. The investigation overall reported the following: Across four donors, roughly 5.1% of naive CD4, more than 3% of naive CD8, around 2.5% of memory CD4, and over 0.35% of memory CD8 clonotypes were shared. Naive subsets generally had larger estimated clonotype richness than memory subsets did. Because the study included only a small number of donors, the genetic and exposure-history diversity represented was limited. Sampling was restricted to blood, and TCR repertoires in tissue are likely to differ from TCR repertoires in blood. Higher generation probabilities were observed for clonotypes shared by all four sorted-subset donors than for non-shared clonotypes. Based on pairwise subsampling, the degree of clonotype sharing among donors was expected to be affected by sequencing depth. Rarefaction of sorted-subset datasets indicated incomplete sequencing despite the large sequencing depth.

A note on this clone: Its recognized antigen is unknown. Base quality data are lacking; no much larger clone is found one base away.

The donors were healthy, HIV-negative adults who had no recently reported acute infections or vaccinations. Every donor was a Caucasian adult residing in Nashville, Tennessee, USA. CD4+ T cells were enriched by magnetic negative selection, after which naive cells were positively selected on CD45RA and the negative fraction was taken as the memory subset. Blood was obtained by leukapheresis, after which PBMCs were separated by Ficoll-Histopaque density gradient centrifugation and cryopreserved in liquid nitrogen vapor phase. Analytical flow cytometry was used to check the purity and quantity of every magnetically sorted T cell population. Each sorted fraction had its genomic DNA isolated and then quantified by UV absorbance on a Nanodrop 2000c.

The chain uses TRBV5-1 and TRBJ2-7; 11 of the junction bases match TRBD2. This receptor was identified in a man aged 18 to 29 in good health. Source material: naive CD4+ T cells sorted from blood. The sample's cell subset or site label, decoded: CD45RA+ positively selected. The nucleotides are TGCGCCAGCAGGGGAACTAGCGGGGGCACCTACGAGCAGTACTTC. It translates to CASRGTSGGTYEQYF.